This passage covers 12 T cell receptor beta chains from one sample sequenced in a study of blood T cells in healthy people across ages. Then a second PCR, running about 6 to 12 cycles, was carried out with a sample-barcoded 5' primer and a J-beta primer mix. TCRdb processed the 5' RACE reads anew with MiXCR; each CDR3 protein has one entry. The repertoire holds almost 1 million distinct CDR3 sequences, roughly 51% seen once, with over 20% in the top ten. Sequences were obtained from blood. The receptors come from an older woman in good health.

In the case of this clonotype: The germline gene is not matched at one end of the junction; a read error may be the cause. The chain recombines TRBV5-1 with TRBJ2-2; D is undetermined. This CDR3 spans 11 amino acids. Germline V gene data show CDR1 as SGHRS and CDR2 as YFSETQ. Here the CDR3 reads CASSNIGELFF. CDR3 in DNA: TGCGCCAGCAGCAACATCGGGGAGCTGTTTTTT.

This clonotype has more than one count but fewer than ten. J is TRBJ2-3 and V is TRBV4-1; 8 nucleotides agree with TRBD2. V gave up 0 bases and J gave up 1 base; unmatched junction bases: 6. The CDR3 spans 17 residues. Germline CDR1 MGHRA, CDR2 YSYEKL. CDR3 in amino acids: CASSQEIETSGTDTQYF. The CDR3 DNA reads as TGCGCCAGCAGCCAAGAAATCGAGACTAGCGGCACAGATACGCAGTATTTT.

The chain recombines TRBV20-1 with TRBJ2-1; 11 bases align to TRBD2. CDR3 length: 14 amino acids. Germline CDR1 and CDR2: DFQATT and SNEGSKA (reference sequence). Trimming cost V 7 bases and J 6 bases; bases outside gene matches: 8. CDR3 sequence: CSVLAGGLRNEQFF. CDR3 DNA: TGCAGTGTATTAGCGGGAGGGCTACGCAATGAGCAGTTCTTC.

The CDR3 here is CASTESYGLAEHEQYF. For the CDR3, the DNA is TGTGCCAGCACCGAAAGCTATGGACTAGCGGAGCACGAGCAGTACTTC. This chain uses TRBV5-6 with TRBJ2-7, with TRBD2 identical over 10 bases. The V and J ends lost 6 bases and 5 bases, in that order; junction bases with no gene match: 14. The CDR3 is made up of 16 amino acids. From germline, CDR1 is SGHDT and CDR2 YYEEEE.

This clonotype turned up a few times. The chain links TRBV20-1 to TRBJ2-3, with D perhaps matching TRBD1 (5 bases). This CDR3 region has 12 residues. With 3 bases removed from V and 6 bases from J, the gap between germline ends came to 10 bases. Germline CDR1 and CDR2: DFQATT and SNEGSKA (reference sequence). CDR3 protein: CSARQGVDTQYF. The CDR3, as DNA: TGCAGTGCTAGGCAGGGCGTGGATACGCAGTATTTT.

The rearrangement joins TRBV7-9 to TRBJ2-5, with no clear D. The CDR3 covers 17 residues. Trimming shortened V by 4 bases and J by 0 bases, and 18 bases separated the two germline ends. Germline assignment: CDR1 SEHNR and CDR2 FQNEAQ (reference sequence). CDR3 sequence (DNA): TGTGCCAGCAGCTCCCTCCCCGTTGAGGCCAACCAAGAGACCCAGTACTTC. It encodes CASSSLPVEANQETQYF.

The V gene is TRBV10-3, the J gene TRBJ2-2, with 8 nucleotides matching TRBD1. This CDR3 is built from 15 residues. CDR1 is ENHRY and CDR2 is SYGVKD in the germline V gene. J lost 4 bases, V lost 3 bases, and 4 bases had no gene match. The CDR3 bases are TGTGCCATCAGTGACGGACAGGGAGGCACCGGGGAGCTGTTTTTT. It yields the protein CAISDGQGGTGELFF.

The chain employs TRBV7-2 and TRBJ2-3, with TRBD2 matching 12 bases. After removal of 5 bases from V and 1 base from J, the junction contained 4 bases not matched to a gene. There are 16 residues in the CDR3. Germline V CDR1 and CDR2: SGHTA, FQGNSA. The CDR3 sequence is CASSGRTSGGTDTQYF. The CDR3 DNA follows: TGTGCCAGCAGCGGCCGGACTAGCGGGGGCACAGATACGCAGTATTTT.

The rearrangement uses TRBV10-1 and TRBJ2-3; 11 bases line up with TRBD2. Unmatched junction bases numbered 7, after V lost 7 bases and J lost 4 bases. The germline gives CDR1 WNHNN, CDR2 SYGVQD (reference sequence). The CDR3 extends over 15 amino acids. The CDR3 loop reads CASISTSGRPDTQYF. In nucleotides, the CDR3 is TGCGCCAGCATTTCAACTAGCGGGAGACCAGATACGCAGTATTTT.

The J gene is TRBJ2-5, the V gene TRBV7-2; 8 bases are a match to TRBD1. V was pared by 4 bases and J by 4 bases, with 11 bases of the junction left unmatched. CDR1 is SGHTA and CDR2 is FQGNSA in the germline V gene. This CDR3 is built from 16 residues. In nucleotides, the CDR3 is TGTGCCAGCAGCTCAGGGGGCGGGCGCGTTCGAGAGACCCAGTACTTC. It translates to CASSSGGGRVRETQYF. Based on the CDR3 plus reference TRBV7-2 and TRBJ2-5, the full variable domain is GAGVSQSPSNKVTEKGKDVELRCDPISGHTALYWYRQSLGQGLEFLIYFQGNSAPDKSGLPSDRFSAERTGGSVSTLTIQRTQQEDSAVYLCASSSGGGRVRETQYFGPGTRLLVL.

This clonotype was observed at least ten times. The chain joins TRBV5-1 to TRBJ2-4, with TRBD1 identical over 7 bases. The V segment lost 0 bases and the J segment 0 bases; nucleotides outside the gene matches: 6. Germline V gene sequence: CDR1 SGHRS, CDR2 YFSETQ. The CDR3 covers 17 residues. In DNA, the CDR3 is TGCGCCAGCAGCTTGGGGAGACAGGGAGTAGCCAAAAACATTCAGTACTTC. Residues: CASSLGRQGVAKNIQYF.

V gene TRBV27 combines with J gene TRBJ2-3; 9 nucleotides agree with TRBD2. Germline V lookup: CDR1 MNHEY, CDR2 SMNVEV (reference sequence). The trim removed 3 bases at V and 4 bases at J, leaving 11 bases unmatched. This CDR3 is built from 17 residues. CDR3 DNA: TGTGCCAGCAGTTTCATCCGTAGCGGGAGCCGAGCAGATACGCAGTATTTT. Translating it yields CASSFIRSGSRADTQYF.